This T cell receptor (beta chain) was found in a study of CD8+CD57+ T cells in acquired aplastic anemia. Study-level background: The study obtained an average of roughly 3 ug of DNA from sorted CD4+ and CD8+ cells.

The template used for profiling TCR beta VDJ and CDR3 was genomic DNA. Via MiXCR, TCRdb re-called the reads, giving one row per CDR3 protein. The repertoire holds 200,000 or so distinct CDR3 sequences, with just under 50% as singletons. This clonotype has at least ten counts. The antigen remains unidentified. Patients sequenced had flow cytometry evidence of CD8+CD57+ cell expansion. The diagnosis in all patients was severe acquired aplastic anemia. Overall study results and limits: Patients had roughly 31 CD8+ CDR3 sequences in common with controls (the shared set). No significant difference in CD8+ Simpson's diversity was found between patients and controls.

The TCR was taken from a human donor with aplastic anemia. Sequencing was performed on sorted CD4+, CD8+, or CD8+CD57+ T cells (not recorded which) from PBMCs.

The CDR3 is CSARVRSDYGYTF. CDR3 bases: TGCAGTGCTAGGGTCCGTTCAGACTATGGCTACACCTTC. The chain recombines TRBV20-1 with TRBJ1-2; no reliable D call. CDR3 length equals 13 residues. Trimming removed 3 bases at V and 3 bases at J, with 11 bases between. The V gene's germline CDR1 is DFQATT and CDR2 SNEGSKA (reference sequence).